The 32 T cell receptor beta chains below all came from one sample that was sequenced in a study of shared clonotypes between healthy human individuals. Generated by immunoSEQ multiplex PCR, the TCRdb table keeps only in-frame clones and is missing some. This sample has tens of thousands of clones, with roughly three fifths found just once. The sequenced material came from memory CD8+ T cells sorted from blood. Subset specified: CD45RO+ cells pooled with CCR7-negative TemRA cells. The receptors here all came from a man aged 30 to 39 in good health.

The chain carries TRBV19 and TRBJ1-1; possible D gene TRBD1, 5 bases. CDR1 LNHDA and CDR2 SQIVND come from the germline V gene (reference sequence). This CDR3 region has 12 residues. Trimming stripped 5 bases from V and 6 bases from J, with 10 bases between. The CDR3 sequence: CASSPGTAEAFF. The CDR3 DNA reads as TGTGCCAGTAGTCCCGGGACGGCTGAAGCTTTCTTT.

The chain combines TRBV2 with TRBJ2-5; 10 bases agree with TRBD1. CDR1 and CDR2 (germline): SNHLY, FYNNEI. The junction had 4 bases not matched to a gene; V was cut back by 9 bases and J by 3 bases. The CDR3 length is 13 residues. CDR3 sequence: CASPGTGEETQYF. CDR3 bases: TGTGCCAGTCCCGGGACAGGGGAAGAGACCCAGTACTTC.

This clone was detected a few times. The CDR3 loop is CASSSDRGLGYGYTF. In nucleotides, the CDR3 is TGTGCCAGCAGTTCCGACAGGGGGCTTGGCTATGGCTACACCTTC. The V call is TRBV6-6, the J call TRBJ1-2; 10 bases line up with TRBD1. V lost 4 bases and J lost 4; bases outside the gene matches: 6. In germline, CDR1 is MNHNY, CDR2 SVGAGI (reference sequence). The CDR3 totals 15 residues.

The chain combines TRBV7-9 with TRBJ2-1; 9 bases map to TRBD1. Germline V gene sequence: CDR1 SEHNR, CDR2 FQNEAQ (reference sequence). The CDR3 loop spans 12 amino acids. J was trimmed by 13 bases and V by 6 bases; bases with no gene match: 7. The CDR3, as DNA: TGTGCCAGCAGATCTACAGGGGGCGCTCAGTTCTTC. It is translated as CASRSTGGAQFF.

The chain links TRBV4-3 to TRBJ1-5; D is uncertain. Trimming took off 1 base at V and 6 bases at J, with 7 bases between the two ends. The CDR3 is made up of 13 amino acids. Germline loops: CDR1 LGHNA, CDR2 YSLEER. DNA for the CDR3: TGCGCCAGCAGCCAAGTCGAGGGTCAGCCCCAGCATTTT. Protein sequence: CASSQVEGQPQHF.

The CDR3 here is CASSLGQGDQPQHF. As DNA, the CDR3 is TGTGCCAGCAGCTTAGGACAGGGGGATCAGCCCCAGCATTTT. The chain carries TRBV13 and TRBJ1-5; 8 bases align to TRBD1. The CDR3 sequence is 14 residues long. Per the germline V gene, CDR1 is PRHDT and CDR2 is FYEKMQ (reference sequence). V lost 0 bases and J lost 5; bases outside the gene matches: 0.

Worth noting for this clone: Just one base apart from a much larger clone, this may be a read error. This chain uses TRBV11-2 with TRBJ2-6, with D unresolved. Germline CDR1 SGHAT, CDR2 FQNNGV. The CDR3 covers 16 residues. The CDR3 region is CASSQDGVGGANVLTF. As DNA, the CDR3 is TGCGCCAGCAGCCAAGATGGGGTGGGAGGGGCCAACGTCCTGACTTTC. The full variable domain, in which reference TRBV11-2 and TRBJ2-6 provide the parts outside the CDR3, is EAGVAQSPRYKIIEKRQSVAFWCNPISGHATLYWYQQILGQGPKLLIQFQNNGVVDDSQLPKDRFSAERLKGVDSTLKIQPAKLEDSAVYLCASSQDGVGGANVLTFGAGSRLTVL.

This chain links TRBV5-6 with TRBJ2-1, with 10 positions matching TRBD2. Germline V gene data show CDR1 as SGHDT and CDR2 as YYEEEE. This CDR3 has 15 amino acids. Germline trimming cut 4 bases from V and 2 bases from J; bases unmatched to any gene: 3. In nucleotides, the CDR3 is TGTGCCAGCAGCCCCGGACTAGCGGCCTACAATGAGCAGTTCTTC. Protein product: CASSPGLAAYNEQFF.

This chain uses TRBV28 with TRBJ1-1; 12 nucleotides align to TRBD1. The germline V gene encodes CDR1 MDHEN and CDR2 SYDVKM. J gave up 4 bases and V 4 bases, and 7 bases lay outside the gene matches. This CDR3 contains 16 residues. The CDR3 DNA sequence: TGTGCCAGCAGTTCGGGACAGGGGGCGTGGAGCACTGAAGCTTTCTTT. Its translation: CASSSGQGAWSTEAFF.

The chain joins TRBV7-2 to TRBJ1-2; no firm D call. V shed 1 base and J shed 5 bases, with 11 bases lying between them. This CDR3 spans 14 amino acids. The germline CDR1 and CDR2 sequences are SGHTA and FQGNSA. The CDR3 loop reads CASSLESGAYGYTF. The CDR3, as DNA: TGTGCCAGCAGCTTAGAGTCGGGAGCTTATGGCTACACCTTC.

The genes are TRBV7-8 and TRBJ1-2, with 7 bases lining up with TRBD1. With 5 bases clipped from V and 4 bases from J, the junction kept 4 bases outside the gene matches. This CDR3 comprises 13 residues. Per germline, CDR1 SGHVS and CDR2 FQNEAQ. CDR3 DNA: TGTGCCAGCAGCCGACGGGACAGCTATGGCTACACCTTC. Its translation: CASSRRDSYGYTF.

This clone was seen more than once but under ten times. A read error is possible here, since a much larger clone lies one base away. Other DNA sequences of this sample code for an identical CDR3. V usage is TRBV28 and J usage is TRBJ2-7; D not certain. In germline, CDR1 is MDHEN, CDR2 SYDVKM. Trimming took 6 bases from V and 0 from J, leaving 6 bases between them. This CDR3 comprises 12 residues. The CDR3 DNA is TGTGCCAGCAGCGCAGTCTCCTACGAGCAGTACTTC. Its protein is CASSAVSYEQYF.

This clone was found a few times. V gene TRBV7-9 combines with J gene TRBJ2-2; D remains unclear. V lost 1 base and J 10 bases, leaving 25 bases between the germline ends. This CDR3 has 18 residues. CDR1 and CDR2 (germline): SEHNR, FQNEAQ (reference sequence). In DNA, the CDR3 is TGTGCCAGCAGCTTAGGGTCCGGCCTACTTCTGGGGAAGGAGGAGCTGTTTTTT. Protein: CASSLGSGLLLGKEELFF. The full variable domain, rest sourced from reference TRBV7-9 and TRBJ2-2, is DTGVSQNPRHKITKRGQNVTFRCDPISEHNRLYWYRQTLGQGPEFLTYFQNEAQLEKSRLLSDRFSAERPKGSFSTLEIQRTEQGDSAMYLCASSLGSGLLLGKEELFFGEGSRLTVL.

The chain joins TRBV5-1 to TRBJ2-7; tentatively, D is TRBD2 (6 bases). CDR3 length equals 15 residues. The ends were cut back, 5 bases at V and 4 bases at J, with 19 bases in the middle. Germline V gene sequence: CDR1 SGHRS, CDR2 YFSETQ. The CDR3 nucleotides read TGCGCCAGCAGTCCGTCTGGGGGGACGGGGTACGAGCAGTACTTC. It encodes CASSPSGGTGYEQYF.

CDR3: CASSGGGADTQYF. The CDR3 DNA reads as TGTGCCAGTTCGGGGGGTGGAGCAGATACGCAGTATTTT. V usage is TRBV19 and J usage is TRBJ2-3; TRBD2 matches 7 bases. V shed 8 bases, J shed 4 bases, and the junction held 6 bases outside the gene matches. The CDR3 consists of 13 residues. In germline, CDR1 is LNHDA, CDR2 SQIVND (reference sequence).

This clone was counted between two and nine times. The gene calls are TRBV27 and TRBJ2-1; 10 bases fit TRBD2. V dropped 4 bases and J dropped 0; count of bases not matched to a gene: 9. Germline CDR1 reads MNHEY; CDR2 reads SMNVEV (reference sequence). CDR3 length: 18 amino acids. DNA of the CDR3: TGTGCCAGCAGTTCTCATCGACTAGCGGGTAGCTCCTACAATGAGCAGTTCTTC. The encoded protein is CASSSHRLAGSSYNEQFF.

The V and J genes are TRBV11-2 and TRBJ2-7; TRBD1 might be the D (6 bases). This CDR3 contains 15 residues. CDR1 and CDR2 from the germline V gene are SGHAT and FQNNGV. The V end lost 5 bases, the J end lost 3 bases, and 17 bases lay between the germline ends. CDR3 DNA sequence: TGTGCCAGCAGCACCCCGAGTGGGGGCAACTACGAGCAGTACTTC. It is translated as CASSTPSGGNYEQYF.

The genes are TRBV27 and TRBJ2-7, with D perhaps TRBD1 or TRBD2 (5 bases each). V gave up 3 bases and J gave up 3 bases, with 12 bases separating them. The CDR3 loop spans 14 amino acids. Germline CDR1 and CDR2: MNHEY and SMNVEV (reference sequence). CDR3 DNA: TGTGCCAGCAGTTTTGGGGGATCTGTCTACGAGCAGTACTTC. This codes for CASSFGGSVYEQYF.

This chain connects TRBV15 to TRBJ2-2; TRBD2 matches 9 bases. The V gene end was trimmed by 5 bases and the J gene end by 6 bases; junction bases not matched to a gene: 7. Germline V CDR1 and CDR2: LNHNV, YYDKDF (reference sequence). The CDR3 length is 15 residues. CDR3 coding DNA: TGTGCCACCAGCTCCGGGACTAGCTTCCCCGGGGAGCTGTTTTTT. Protein sequence: CATSSGTSFPGELFF.

This clone came up a few times. This sequence joins TRBV18 and TRBJ2-7, with a tentative D call TRBD2 (5 bases). This CDR3 has 12 amino acids. Germline assignment: CDR1 KGHSH and CDR2 LQKENI. The ends were cut back, 4 bases at V and 6 bases at J, with 10 bases in the middle. CDR3 nucleotides: TGTGCCAGCTCACGGGAGCTCGGCGAGCAGTACTTC. Translating gives CASSRELGEQYF.

The genes are TRBV7-9 and TRBJ2-7; tentative D call: TRBD2 (5 bases). V gave up 1 base and J gave up 1 base, with 14 bases separating them. This CDR3 comprises 16 residues. Germline V gene data show CDR1 as SEHNR and CDR2 as FQNEAQ (reference sequence). In DNA form, the CDR3 reads TGTGCCAGCAGCTTAGGCGAGGGAGTGGGGTCCTACGAGCAGTACTTC. Translating it yields CASSLGEGVGSYEQYF. The variable domain in full, with the rest retrieved from reference TRBV7-9 and TRBJ2-7, is DTGVSQNPRHKITKRGQNVTFRCDPISEHNRLYWYRQTLGQGPEFLTYFQNEAQLEKSRLLSDRFSAERPKGSFSTLEIQRTEQGDSAMYLCASSLGEGVGSYEQYFGPGTRLTVT.

CDR3 loop: CASRPRGAGTGELFF. The CDR3 coding sequence is TGTGCCAGCAGACCCAGGGGCGCGGGCACCGGGGAGCTGTTTTTT. J is TRBJ2-2 and V is TRBV27, with D perhaps TRBD1 (6 bases). Germline V gene data show CDR1 as MNHEY and CDR2 as SMNVEV (reference sequence). V gave up 6 bases and J gave up 4 bases, with 15 bases separating them. The CDR3 loop spans 15 amino acids.

This clone has ten or more counts. The chain joins TRBV12-5 to TRBJ2-3; 7 bases fit TRBD1. This CDR3 spans 14 amino acids. J gave up 4 bases and V 11 bases, and 12 bases lay outside the gene matches. Germline V CDR1 and CDR2: LGHNT, FRNRAP. In nucleotides, the CDR3 is TGTGCTGGATCGCTGGGACAGTTCCCAGATACGCAGTATTTT. It yields the protein CAGSLGQFPDTQYF.

This clone is classed as medium-sized (0.01 to 0.1%). The V call is TRBV28, the J call TRBJ1-2, with TRBD1 matching over 8 bases. Trimming removed 5 bases from V and 4 bases from J; junction bases left unmatched: 9. The CDR3 has 15 amino acids. Germline V gene data show CDR1 as MDHEN and CDR2 as SYDVKM. In DNA form, the CDR3 reads TGTGCCAGCAGTCTCCTGGGACAGGTCGGCTATGGCTACACCTTC. Residues: CASSLLGQVGYGYTF.

In DNA, the CDR3 is TGCGCCAGCAGCCAAGTCCTCTATAGCAATCAGCCCCAGCATTTT. It yields the protein CASSQVLYSNQPQHF. V usage is TRBV4-3 and J usage is TRBJ1-5; D gene ambiguous. Trimming removed 1 base from V and 0 bases from J, with 7 bases in between. Germline V gives CDR1 LGHNA, CDR2 YSLEER. The length of the CDR3 is 15 residues.

The table lists this clone with a few counts. The rearrangement uses TRBV6-4 and TRBJ2-1, with 11 nucleotides matching TRBD2. The V segment lost 3 bases and the J segment 5 bases; nucleotides outside the gene matches: 3. CDR3 length equals 15 residues. In germline, CDR1 is MRHNA, CDR2 SNTAGT. CDR3 sequence: CASSEVAGGNNEQFF. Written as DNA, the CDR3 is TGTGCCAGCAGTGAAGTAGCGGGAGGGAACAATGAGCAGTTCTTC.

V usage is TRBV28 and J usage is TRBJ1-5; no clear D gene. Germline V gene data show CDR1 as MDHEN and CDR2 as SYDVKM. This CDR3 spans 12 amino acids. Trimming took off 5 bases at V and 5 bases at J, with 7 bases between the two ends. CDR3: CASSDVYQPQHF. As DNA, the CDR3 is TGTGCCAGCAGTGACGTTTATCAGCCCCAGCATTTT. The full variable domain, rest sourced from reference TRBV28 and TRBJ1-5, is DVKVTQSSRYLVKRTGEKVFLECVQDMDHENMFWYRQDPGLGLRLIYFSYDVKMKEKGDIPEGYSVSREKKERFSLILESASTNQTSMYLCASSDVYQPQHFGDGTRLSIL.

The table lists this clone with a few counts. In DNA, the CDR3 is TGTGCCAGCAGCTTAGTGGCGGACTCGGGGCTGTTTTTT. As protein: CASSLVADSGLFF. The gene calls are TRBV7-9 and TRBJ1-4, with no clear D. There are 13 residues in the CDR3. Looked up from germline, CDR1 is SEHNR and CDR2 is FQNEAQ (reference sequence). Trimming removed 1 base at V and 14 bases at J, with 14 bases between.

This clone occurred a few times. This chain joins TRBV2 and TRBJ1-1; D might be TRBD1 (6 bases). The V and J ends lost 6 bases and 5 bases respectively, with 13 bases between them. Germline CDR1 and CDR2: SNHLY and FYNNEI. The length of the CDR3 is 13 residues. DNA for the CDR3: TGTGCCAGCAGCGTATACAGGGAAACTGAAGCTTTCTTT. Its protein product is CASSVYRETEAFF.

This chain links TRBV7-9 with TRBJ2-7; 11 bases line up with TRBD1. The CDR3 loop spans 16 amino acids. J lost 3 bases, V lost 5 bases, and 9 bases had no gene match. Per the germline V gene, CDR1 is SEHNR and CDR2 is FQNEAQ (reference sequence). CDR3 DNA: TGTGCCAGCAGCCCATCCCGGGACAGGGGGAACTACGAGCAGTACTTC. Encoded protein: CASSPSRDRGNYEQYF.

This clone was counted a few times. The V gene is TRBV27, the J gene TRBJ2-3; 8 nucleotides agree with TRBD2. The CDR3 sequence is 17 residues long. Looked up from germline, CDR1 is MNHEY and CDR2 is SMNVEV (reference sequence). Unmatched junction bases numbered 8, after V lost 0 bases and J lost 3 bases. The DNA for the CDR3 is TGTGCCAGCAGTTTATCGACGGGACTAGGGGGTACAGATACGCAGTATTTT. It specifies CASSLSTGLGGTDTQYF.

CDR3 coding DNA: TGTGCCAGCACTAACACCGGGGAGCTGTTTTTT. Protein: CASTNTGELFF. The genes are TRBV7-2 and TRBJ2-2, with unresolved D. CDR1 and CDR2 (germline): SGHTA, FQGNSA. Trimming pared 7 bases from V and 2 bases from J, leaving 2 bases between. The CDR3 is 11 residues long. Together with reference TRBV7-2 and TRBJ2-2, the CDR3 gives the full variable domain: GAGVSQSPSNKVTEKGKDVELRCDPISGHTALYWYRQSLGQGLEFLIYFQGNSAPDKSGLPSDRFSAERTGGSVSTLTIQRTQQEDSAVYLCASTNTGELFFGEGSRLTVL.